This TCR beta chain derives from a study of T cell repertoires in cytomegalovirus infection. About the study: Epitope selection comprised recently identified HLA-C-restricted CMV epitopes and well-studied HLA-B-restricted CMV epitopes. Public TCR beta signatures indicated both CMV infection and matching HLA type.

TCRdb itself ran the reads through MiXCR, one entry per CDR3 protein. This sample has about 150,000 distinct CDR3 sequences, with 25% to 35% found just once. Of note for this clonotype: Antigen specificity is unknown.

This CDR3 spans 15 amino acids. From germline, CDR1 is MGHRA and CDR2 YSYEKL. V lost 0 bases, J lost 2 bases, and 4 bases stayed unmatched. Study results and limitations: The cumulative frequency of public TCR beta families identified carriers of CMV plus the relevant HLA. HLA-C-restricted CMV-specific TCR beta clonotypes were dominant in the ex vivo response.

The specimen comprised CD8+ T cells from cultured PBMCs, sampled from culture after CMV antigen stimulation. The receptor comes from a human donor in good health (CMV status not recorded). Some clones in this sample may be carry-over from other donors' samples. The chain employs TRBV4-1 and TRBJ2-7, with 7 bases identical to TRBD2. As DNA, the CDR3 is TGCGCCAGCAGCCAAGAAGGACTAGGAACCTACGAGCAGTACTTC. Residues: CASSQEGLGTYEQYF.